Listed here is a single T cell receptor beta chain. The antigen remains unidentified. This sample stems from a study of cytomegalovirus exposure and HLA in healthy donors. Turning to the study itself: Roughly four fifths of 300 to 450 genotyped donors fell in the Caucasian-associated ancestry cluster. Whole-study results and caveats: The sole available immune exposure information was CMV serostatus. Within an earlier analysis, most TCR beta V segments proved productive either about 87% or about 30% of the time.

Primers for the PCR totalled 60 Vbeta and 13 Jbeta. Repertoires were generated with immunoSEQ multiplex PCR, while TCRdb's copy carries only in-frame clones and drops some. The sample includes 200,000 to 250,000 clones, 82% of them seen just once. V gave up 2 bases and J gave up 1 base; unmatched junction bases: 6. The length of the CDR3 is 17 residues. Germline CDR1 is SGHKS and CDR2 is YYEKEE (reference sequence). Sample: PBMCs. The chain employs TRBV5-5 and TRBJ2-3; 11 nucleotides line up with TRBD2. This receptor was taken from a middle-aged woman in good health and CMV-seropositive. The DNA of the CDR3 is TGTGCCAGCAGCTTCTCGATACTAGCGGGGGGCACAGATACGCAGTATTTT. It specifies CASSFSILAGGTDTQYF.